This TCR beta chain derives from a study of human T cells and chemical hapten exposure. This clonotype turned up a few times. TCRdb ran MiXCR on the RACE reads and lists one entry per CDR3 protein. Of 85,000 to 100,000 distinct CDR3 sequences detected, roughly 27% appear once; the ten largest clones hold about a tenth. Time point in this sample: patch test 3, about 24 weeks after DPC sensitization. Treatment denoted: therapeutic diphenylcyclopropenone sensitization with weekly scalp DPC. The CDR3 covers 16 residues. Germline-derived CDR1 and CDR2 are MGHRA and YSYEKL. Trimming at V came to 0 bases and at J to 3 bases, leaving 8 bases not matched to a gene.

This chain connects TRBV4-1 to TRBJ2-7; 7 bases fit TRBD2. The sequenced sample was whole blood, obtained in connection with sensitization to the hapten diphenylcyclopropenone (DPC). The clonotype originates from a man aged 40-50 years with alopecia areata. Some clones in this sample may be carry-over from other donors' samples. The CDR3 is CASSQESSGALYEQYF. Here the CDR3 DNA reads TGCGCCAGCAGCCAAGAGTCAAGCGGGGCCCTCTACGAGCAGTACTTC.